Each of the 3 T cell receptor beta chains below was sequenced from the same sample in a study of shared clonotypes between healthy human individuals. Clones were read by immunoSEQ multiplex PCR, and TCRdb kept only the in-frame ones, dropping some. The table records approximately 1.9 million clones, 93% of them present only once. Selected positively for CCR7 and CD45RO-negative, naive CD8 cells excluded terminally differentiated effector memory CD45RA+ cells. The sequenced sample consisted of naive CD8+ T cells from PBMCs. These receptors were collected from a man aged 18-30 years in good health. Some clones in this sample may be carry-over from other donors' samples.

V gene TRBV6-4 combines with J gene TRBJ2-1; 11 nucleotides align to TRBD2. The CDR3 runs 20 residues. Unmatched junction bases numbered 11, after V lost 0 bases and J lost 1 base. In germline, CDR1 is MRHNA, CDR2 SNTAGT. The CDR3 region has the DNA TGTGCCAGCAGTGACTCCTCGCTAGCGGGAGGCCCAGGGTCCTACAATGAGCAGTTCTTC. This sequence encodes CASSDSSLAGGPGSYNEQFF.

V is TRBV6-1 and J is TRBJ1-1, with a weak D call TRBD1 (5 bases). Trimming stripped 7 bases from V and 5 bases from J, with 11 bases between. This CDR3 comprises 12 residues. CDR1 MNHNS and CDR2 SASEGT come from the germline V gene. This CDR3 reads CASIWGRTEAFF. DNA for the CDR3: TGTGCCAGCATATGGGGCCGGACTGAAGCTTTCTTT.

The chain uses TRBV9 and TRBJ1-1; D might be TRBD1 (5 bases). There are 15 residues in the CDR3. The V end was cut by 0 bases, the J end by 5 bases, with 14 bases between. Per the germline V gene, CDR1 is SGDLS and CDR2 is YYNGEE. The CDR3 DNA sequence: TGTGCCAGCAGCGTAGGTTGGGGGGTCGGGACTGAAGCTTTCTTT. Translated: CASSVGWGVGTEAFF.